The rows below give T cell receptor beta chains drawn from one sample of a study of vaccination and CD4 T cells after COVID-19. MiXCR was run by TCRdb on the PCR reads, yielding one entry per CDR3 protein. Here the sample spans around 20,000 distinct CDR3 sequences, 67% being singletons. For these TCRs, the target antigens are not known. The sample was CD4+ T cells from blood, cultured in vitro. The origin of the receptors is a human donor who had recovered from COVID-19. Each CDR3 is given with its conserved first and last residue. Fields, in order: clone size, V gene, J gene, D gene, CDR3 DNA, CDR3 protein. The D gene is left open where the match is weak. The size field is filled for only some rows; it gives once, few, many or a size class.

>few|TRBV6-1|TRBJ1-5|-
TGTGCCAGCAGCCACGGTGACTCTAGCAATCAGCCCCAGCATTTT
CASSHGDSSNQPQHF
>-|TRBV15|TRBJ1-6|-
TGTGCCACCAGCAGAGCCTCCCCCCTTAGGTCACCCCTCCACTTT
CATSRASPLRSPLHF
>-|TRBV20-1|TRBJ1-6|-
TGCACCCCGCAGGGCCAAAATAATTCACCCCTCCACTTT
CTPQGQNNSPLHF
>once|TRBV29-1|TRBJ2-1|-
TGCAGCGTTGAACTGCCTGACAATGAGCAGTTCTTC
CSVELPDNEQFF
>-|TRBV20-1|TRBJ2-4|TRBD1
TGCAGTGCTCCCCCGGGACAGGGTACGTTCAACATTCAGTACTTC
CSAPPGQGTFNIQYF
>-|TRBV6-5|TRBJ2-7|-
TGTGCCAGCAGTTATGATGACGGACCCGGTAACGAGCAGTACTTC
CASSYDDGPGNEQYF
>few|TRBV20-1|TRBJ1-1|TRBD1
TGCAGTGCTGGACAGGCGAACACTGAAGCTTTCTTT
CSAGQANTEAFF
>-|TRBV20-1|TRBJ1-5|-
TGCAGTGCTAGAGCGCAGGTCAATCAGCCCCAGCATTTT
CSARAQVNQPQHF
>-|TRBV20-1|TRBJ2-1|TRBD1
TGCAGTGCTAGCGACAGGGGGCAATACAATGAGCAGTTCTTC
CSASDRGQYNEQFF
>-|TRBV19|TRBJ2-2|-
TGTGCCAGTAGTAAAGGAACGAACACCGGGGAGCTGTTTTTT
CASSKGTNTGELFF
>-|TRBV19|TRBJ1-6|-
TGTGCCAGTAGAACGGGGGATTCACCCCTCCACTTT
CASRTGDSPLHF
>-|TRBV6-2/TRBV6-3|TRBJ2-5|TRBD2
TGTGCCAGCAGTCATAGCGGGAGTGGGGGGCAAGAGACCCAGTACTTC
CASSHSGSGGQETQYF
>-|TRBV7-2|TRBJ2-3|TRBD1
TGTGCCAGCAGCCCCGGACAGGGACTAGATACGCAGTATTTT
CASSPGQGLDTQYF
>-|TRBV6-2/TRBV6-3|TRBJ2-2|-
TGTGCCAGCGCTTGGGGCACCGGGGAGCTGTTTTTT
CASAWGTGELFF
>-|TRBV7-2|TRBJ1-6|-
TGTGCCAGCAGACCCGCACGAGGGTCTTATAATTCACCCCTCCACTTT
CASRPARGSYNSPLHF
>-|TRBV7-9|TRBJ2-7|TRBD1
TGTGCCAGCAGCTCCAGAGGGACAGCCCACGAGCAGTACTTC
CASSSRGTAHEQYF
>-|TRBV15|TRBJ2-7|-
TGTGCCACCAGCAAGGAGGGTACCTACGAGCAGTACTTC
CATSKEGTYEQYF
>few|TRBV6-5|TRBJ1-2|TRBD1
TGTGCCAGCAGTTACTCAATTATGGGGACAGCCCATTATGGCTACACCTTC
CASSYSIMGTAHYGYTF
>-|TRBV27|TRBJ2-3|TRBD2
TGTGCCAGCAGTCCAAACTGGGGAGGGGGCACAGATACGCAGTATTTT
CASSPNWGGGTDTQYF
>-|TRBV6-2/TRBV6-3|TRBJ2-4|-
TGTGCCAGCACAGGGTGGAACATTCAGTACTTC
CASTGWNIQYF
>-|TRBV7-6|TRBJ2-5|-
TGTGCCAGCAGCTCCCGACAAGAGACCCAGTACTTC
CASSSRQETQYF
>few|TRBV7-2|TRBJ2-3|-
TGTGCCAGCAACAGAAGCCCGAGCACAGATACGCAGTATTTT
CASNRSPSTDTQYF
>-|TRBV6-1|TRBJ1-6|-
TGTGCCAGCAGTCGTGGGGGTTTTTCACCCCTCCACTTT
CASSRGGFSPLHF
>-|TRBV20-1|TRBJ2-7|-
TGCAGTGCCAGGTACCGACCGTACGAGCAGTACTTC
CSARYRPYEQYF
>once|TRBV14|TRBJ2-5|TRBD1
TGTGCCAGCAGCCAAGTGGTCGGGACAGGGCTTGAGACCCAGTACTTC
CASSQVVGTGLETQYF
>-|TRBV20-1|TRBJ1-5|-
TGCAGTGCTAGGGGGTCAGGGATCCGACCTAATCAGCCCCAGCATTTT
CSARGSGIRPNQPQHF
>few|TRBV27|TRBJ1-6|-
TGTGCCAGTACCACAGTCTATAATTCACCCCTCCACTTT
CASTTVYNSPLHF
>-|TRBV20-1|TRBJ1-3|TRBD1
TGCAGTGCTAGAGATTTACAGGGGGCCATATACTCTGGAAACACCATATATTTT
CSARDLQGAIYSGNTIYF
>-|TRBV15|TRBJ2-7|TRBD1
TGTGCCACCAGCCGAGGGGGCGATGGCTACGAGCAGTACTTC
CATSRGGDGYEQYF